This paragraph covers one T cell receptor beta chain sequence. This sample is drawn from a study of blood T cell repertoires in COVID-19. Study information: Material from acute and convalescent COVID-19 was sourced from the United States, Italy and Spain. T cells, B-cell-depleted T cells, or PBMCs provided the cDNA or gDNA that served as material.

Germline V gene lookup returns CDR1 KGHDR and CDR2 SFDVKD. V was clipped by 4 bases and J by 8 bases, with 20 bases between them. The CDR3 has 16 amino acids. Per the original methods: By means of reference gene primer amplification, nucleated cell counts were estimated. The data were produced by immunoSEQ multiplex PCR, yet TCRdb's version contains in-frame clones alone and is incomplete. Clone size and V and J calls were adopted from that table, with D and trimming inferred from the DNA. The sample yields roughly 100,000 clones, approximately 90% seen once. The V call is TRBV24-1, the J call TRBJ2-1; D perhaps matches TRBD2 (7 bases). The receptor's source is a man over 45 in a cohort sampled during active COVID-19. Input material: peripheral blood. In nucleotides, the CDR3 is TGTGCCACCAGTGACCCCATGGGGGGGGCCGCAGATGAGCAGTTCTTC. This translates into CATSDPMGGAADEQFF.